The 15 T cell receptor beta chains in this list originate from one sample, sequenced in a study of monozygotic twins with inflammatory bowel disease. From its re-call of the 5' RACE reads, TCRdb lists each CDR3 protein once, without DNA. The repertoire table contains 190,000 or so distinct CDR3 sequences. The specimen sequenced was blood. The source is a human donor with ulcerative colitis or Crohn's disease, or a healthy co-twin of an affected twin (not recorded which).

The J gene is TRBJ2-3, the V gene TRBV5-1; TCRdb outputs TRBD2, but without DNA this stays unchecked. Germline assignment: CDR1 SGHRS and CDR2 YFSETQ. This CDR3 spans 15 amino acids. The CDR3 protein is CASRLSGGDTDTQYF.

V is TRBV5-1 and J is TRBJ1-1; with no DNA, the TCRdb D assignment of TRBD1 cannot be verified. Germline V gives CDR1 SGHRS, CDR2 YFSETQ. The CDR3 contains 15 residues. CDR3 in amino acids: CASSAPTGSRSEAFF. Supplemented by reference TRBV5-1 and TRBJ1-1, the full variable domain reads KAGVTQTPRYLIKTRGQQVTLSCSPISGHRSVSWYQQTPGQGLQFLFEYFSETQRNKGNFPGRFSGRQFSNSRSEMNVSTLELGDSALYLCASSAPTGSRSEAFFGQGTRLTVV.

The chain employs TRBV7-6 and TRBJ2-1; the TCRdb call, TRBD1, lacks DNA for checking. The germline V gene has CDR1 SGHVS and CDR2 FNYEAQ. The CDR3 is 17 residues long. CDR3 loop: CASSPIGDRGSYNEQFF.

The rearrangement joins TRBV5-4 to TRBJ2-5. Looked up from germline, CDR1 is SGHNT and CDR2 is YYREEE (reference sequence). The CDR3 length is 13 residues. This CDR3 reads CASSLPQQETQYF.

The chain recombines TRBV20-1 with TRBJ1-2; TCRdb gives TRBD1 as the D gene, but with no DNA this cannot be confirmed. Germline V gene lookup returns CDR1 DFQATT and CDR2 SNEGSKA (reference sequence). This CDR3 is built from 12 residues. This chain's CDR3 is CSTHGAGYGYTF.

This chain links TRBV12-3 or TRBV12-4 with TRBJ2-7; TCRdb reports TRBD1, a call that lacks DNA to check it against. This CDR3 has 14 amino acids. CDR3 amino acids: CASSFLGHAYEQYF.

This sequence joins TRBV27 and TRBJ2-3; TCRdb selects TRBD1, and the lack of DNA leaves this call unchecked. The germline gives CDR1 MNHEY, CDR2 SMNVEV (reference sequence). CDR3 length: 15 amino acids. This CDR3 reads CASRLLRAPAGTQYF.

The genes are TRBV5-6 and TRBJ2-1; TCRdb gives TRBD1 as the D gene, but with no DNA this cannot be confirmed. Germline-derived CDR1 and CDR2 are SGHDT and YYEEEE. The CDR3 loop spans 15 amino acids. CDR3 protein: CASSSYMGGLNEQFF.

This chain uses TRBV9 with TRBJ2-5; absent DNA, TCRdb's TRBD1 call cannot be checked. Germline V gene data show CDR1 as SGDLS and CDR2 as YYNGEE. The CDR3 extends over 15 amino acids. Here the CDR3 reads CASSGSGGAGETQYF. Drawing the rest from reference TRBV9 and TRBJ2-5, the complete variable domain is DSGVTQTPKHLITATGQRVTLRCSPRSGDLSVYWYQQSLDQGLQFLIQYYNGEERAKGNILERFSAQQFPDLHSELNLSSLELGDSALYFCASSGSGGAGETQYFGPGTRLLVL.

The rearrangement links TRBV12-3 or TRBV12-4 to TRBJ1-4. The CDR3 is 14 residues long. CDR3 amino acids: CASSPMVNIEKLFF.

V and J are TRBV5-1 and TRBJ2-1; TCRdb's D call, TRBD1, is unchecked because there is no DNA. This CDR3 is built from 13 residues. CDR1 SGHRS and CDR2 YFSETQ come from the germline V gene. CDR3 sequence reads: CASSFDSYNEQFF.

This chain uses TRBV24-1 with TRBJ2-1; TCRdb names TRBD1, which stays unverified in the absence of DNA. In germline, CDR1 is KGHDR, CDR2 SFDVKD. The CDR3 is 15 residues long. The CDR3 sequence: CATSEGQGAIYEQFF.

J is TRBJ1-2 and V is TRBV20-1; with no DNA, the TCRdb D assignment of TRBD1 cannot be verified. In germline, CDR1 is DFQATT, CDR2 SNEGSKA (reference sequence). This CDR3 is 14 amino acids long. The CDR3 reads CSPRLDSPNYGYTF.

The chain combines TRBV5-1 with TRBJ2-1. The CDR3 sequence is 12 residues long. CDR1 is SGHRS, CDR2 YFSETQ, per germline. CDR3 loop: CASSLVGSQQFF.

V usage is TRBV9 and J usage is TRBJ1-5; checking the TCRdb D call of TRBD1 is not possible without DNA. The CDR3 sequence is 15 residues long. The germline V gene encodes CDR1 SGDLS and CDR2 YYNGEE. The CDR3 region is CASSAGQGGNQPQHF.